Presented here are 22 T cell receptor beta chains from one specimen sequenced in a study of OX40 agonist ivuxolimab in advanced cancers. Data came from immunoSEQ multiplex PCR; TCRdb stores just in-frame clones and leaves some out. The sample lists 35,000 to 40,000 clones; about 83% were seen once. The specimen comprised CD4+ or CD8+ T cells sorted from blood, sampled in a trial of the OX40 agonist ivuxolimab. All receptors derive from an adult with an advanced solid tumor such as melanoma, head and neck, liver or kidney cancer.

V and J are TRBV10-3 and TRBJ2-2; a weak D match, TRBD2 (5 bases). The ends were cut back, 0 bases at V and 2 bases at J, with 7 bases in the middle. The CDR3 extends over 15 amino acids. Germline loops: CDR1 ENHRY, CDR2 SYGVKD. The chain's CDR3 is CAISESTGNTGELFF. Written as DNA, the CDR3 is TGTGCCATCAGTGAGTCGACGGGAAACACCGGGGAGCTGTTTTTT.

CDR3: CASSVETHHKADTQYF. CDR3 sequence (DNA): TGTGCCAGCAGTGTCGAGACCCACCATAAGGCAGATACGCAGTATTTT. The chain has TRBV6-6 and TRBJ2-3; D is uncertain. The CDR3 has 16 amino acids. Germline V gene sequence: CDR1 MNHNY, CDR2 SVGAGI (reference sequence). V was cut by 5 bases and J by 4 bases, with 19 bases left in between.

This chain uses TRBV7-6 with TRBJ2-5; 15 nucleotides align to TRBD2. Per the germline V gene, CDR1 is SGHVS and CDR2 is FNYEAQ. Trimming cost V 4 bases and J 4 bases; bases outside gene matches: 4. The CDR3 loop spans 16 amino acids. CDR3 residues: CASSSGLAGGRETQYF. The CDR3 DNA follows: TGTGCCAGCAGCTCCGGACTAGCGGGAGGGCGAGAGACCCAGTACTTC.

The chain combines TRBV4-1 with TRBJ2-7, with D perhaps matching TRBD2 (6 bases). CDR1 and CDR2 from the germline V gene are MGHRA and YSYEKL. The CDR3 runs 16 residues. With 0 bases removed from V and 7 bases from J, the gap between germline ends came to 19 bases. CDR3 residues: CASSQDGSAGGREQYF. CDR3 nucleotide sequence: TGCGCCAGCAGCCAAGATGGATCAGCGGGTGGGAGGGAGCAGTACTTC.

V is TRBV4-3 and J is TRBJ1-5, with D possibly being TRBD1 (5 bases). V was cut by 0 bases and J by 1 base, with 10 bases left in between. CDR1 LGHNA and CDR2 YSLEER come from the germline V gene. There are 16 residues in the CDR3. Here the CDR3 reads CASSQDQGPSNQPQHF. CDR3 in DNA: TGCGCCAGCAGCCAAGATCAGGGCCCAAGCAATCAGCCCCAGCATTTT.

The count of this clone is one. The chain links TRBV28 to TRBJ2-7, with 8 bases that match TRBD2. The CDR3 totals 15 residues. V shed 1 base, J shed 2 bases, and the junction held 4 bases outside the gene matches. Germline V gene data show CDR1 as MDHEN and CDR2 as SYDVKM. The CDR3: CASSLLGLVTYEQYF. The CDR3 region has the DNA TGTGCCAGCAGTTTATTGGGACTAGTAACCTACGAGCAGTACTTC.

J is TRBJ2-3 and V is TRBV5-4; the D gene is possibly TRBD2 (6 bases). This CDR3 has 15 amino acids. V lost 4 bases and J 0 bases, leaving 12 bases between the germline ends. The germline gives CDR1 SGHNT, CDR2 YYREEE (reference sequence). CDR3 coding DNA: TGTGCCAGCAGCGCGGGTGCGGGGAGCACAGATACGCAGTATTTT. It encodes CASSAGAGSTDTQYF.

The chain has TRBV30 and TRBJ1-6; D gene uncertain. In germline, CDR1 is GTSNPN, CDR2 SVGIG (reference sequence). This CDR3 region has 14 residues. With 2 bases removed from V and 8 bases from J, the gap between germline ends came to 13 bases. The CDR3 region has the DNA TGTGCCTGGAGTCCTCCTGGGTCGGATTCACCCCTCCACTTT. This codes for CAWSPPGSDSPLHF.

V usage is TRBV11-2 and J usage is TRBJ2-1, with 11 bases identical to TRBD2. The J segment lost 5 bases and the V segment lost 8 bases, leaving 5 bases of the junction unmatched. The V gene's germline CDR1 is SGHAT and CDR2 FQNNGV. This CDR3 comprises 14 residues. The CDR3 DNA reads as TGTGCCAGCTCCGGGACTAGCGGACACAATGAGCAGTTCTTC. It codes for CASSGTSGHNEQFF.

The chain links TRBV4-3 to TRBJ2-5; D gene ambiguous. Germline CDR1 reads LGHNA; CDR2 reads YSLEER. V shed 3 bases and J shed 4 bases, with 12 bases lying between them. The CDR3 loop spans 14 amino acids. The CDR3, as DNA: TGCGCCAGCAGCCAGGCAGGTATTGGAGAGACCCAGTACTTC. Protein sequence: CASSQAGIGETQYF.

The chain couples TRBV28 to TRBJ2-7; 8 positions agree with TRBD2. The CDR3 has 17 amino acids. Germline CDR1 and CDR2: MDHEN and SYDVKM. J gave up 2 bases and V 5 bases, and 14 bases lay outside the gene matches. The CDR3 sequence: CASSLASGRRKTYEQYF. The CDR3 DNA follows: TGTGCCAGCAGTCTCGCCAGCGGGAGAAGGAAGACCTACGAGCAGTACTTC. Full variable domain (remainder filled in from reference TRBV28 and TRBJ2-7): DVKVTQSSRYLVKRTGEKVFLECVQDMDHENMFWYRQDPGLGLRLIYFSYDVKMKEKGDIPEGYSVSREKKERFSLILESASTNQTSMYLCASSLASGRRKTYEQYFGPGTRLTVT.

The J gene is TRBJ2-5, the V gene TRBV10-3, with D possibly TRBD2 on 6 matching bases. CDR3 length: 14 amino acids. The V gene's germline CDR1 is ENHRY and CDR2 SYGVKD. Deletions cut 5 bases from V and 4 bases from J, with 14 bases between. CDR3 loop: CAISQMTRGETQYF. For the CDR3, the DNA is TGTGCCATCAGTCAGATGACTAGGGGAGAGACCCAGTACTTC.

Judged by abundance, this clone is medium-sized. The chain joins TRBV7-6 to TRBJ2-5, with a weak D call TRBD1 (5 bases). The CDR3 contains 13 residues. With 3 bases removed from V and 5 bases from J, the gap between germline ends came to 10 bases. The V gene's germline CDR1 is SGHVS and CDR2 FNYEAQ. CDR3 sequence: CASSLQGRETQYF. As DNA, the CDR3 is TGTGCCAGCAGCTTGCAGGGTCGTGAGACCCAGTACTTC. Full variable domain (outside the CDR3, taken from reference TRBV7-6 and TRBJ2-5): GAGVSQSPRYKVTKRGQDVALRCDPISGHVSLYWYRQALGQGPEFLTYFNYEAQQDKSGLPNDRFSAERPEGSISTLTIQRTEQRDSAMYRCASSLQGRETQYFGPGTRLLVL.

The chain carries TRBV11-2 and TRBJ1-5; the match to TRBD1 covers 7 bases. The germline V gene encodes CDR1 SGHAT and CDR2 FQNNGV. CDR3 length: 13 residues. Unmatched junction bases numbered 3, after V lost 4 bases and J lost 6 bases. The CDR3 protein is CASSSGGSQPQHF. The CDR3 DNA reads as TGTGCCAGCAGCTCAGGGGGAAGTCAGCCCCAGCATTTT.

This clone was picked up a small number of times. The gene calls are TRBV5-1 and TRBJ2-2, with D possibly being TRBD2 (6 bases). V was pared by 1 base and J by 4 bases, with 14 bases between. Looked up from germline, CDR1 is SGHRS and CDR2 is YFSETQ. The CDR3 length is 16 residues. CDR3 residues: CASSLISGSITGELFF. In nucleotides, the CDR3 is TGCGCCAGCAGCTTGATTTCCGGGAGTATCACCGGGGAGCTGTTTTTT.

This chain connects TRBV28 to TRBJ2-7, with 12 bases fitting TRBD2. This CDR3 is built from 15 residues. Germline CDR1 MDHEN, CDR2 SYDVKM. Trimming at V came to 6 bases and at J to 6 bases, leaving 9 bases not matched to a gene. CDR3 loop: CASSTLASGRAEQYF. The CDR3 nucleotides read TGTGCCAGCAGCACCCTGGCTAGCGGGAGGGCCGAGCAGTACTTC.

The V call is TRBV6-5, the J call TRBJ2-7; 8 positions match TRBD1. Germline V CDR1 and CDR2: MNHEY, SVGAGI. Trimming took 4 bases from V and 5 from J; bases not matched to a gene: 10. The CDR3 spans 15 residues. The CDR3, as DNA: TGTGCCAGCAGTTCCGACAGGGGAAGGCTCAACGAGCAGTACTTC. It translates to CASSSDRGRLNEQYF.

This clone appeared a single time. Here the CDR3 reads CASSFLIGTEAFF. The CDR3 region has the DNA TGTGCCAGCAGTTTTTTAATTGGGACTGAAGCTTTCTTT. The chain joins TRBV6-5 to TRBJ1-1; D not resolved. From germline, CDR1 is MNHEY and CDR2 SVGAGI. The CDR3 loop spans 13 amino acids. Trimming stripped 4 bases from V and 5 bases from J, with 11 bases between.

This clone was seen a single time. The chain recombines TRBV5-1 with TRBJ2-5; D is possibly TRBD1 or TRBD2 (6 bases each). Trimming took off 4 bases at V and 2 bases at J, with 9 bases between the two ends. The CDR3 spans 13 residues. Germline V gene lookup returns CDR1 SGHRS and CDR2 YFSETQ. CDR3 amino acids: CASSRGTQETQYF. DNA for the CDR3: TGCGCCAGCAGCCGCGGGACACAAGAGACCCAGTACTTC.

The V gene is TRBV7-9, the J gene TRBJ1-1, with D tentatively TRBD1 (5 bases). Germline V gene lookup returns CDR1 SEHNR and CDR2 FQNEAQ (reference sequence). V was cut by 4 bases and J by 4 bases, with 10 bases left in between. CDR3 length: 13 residues. CDR3 DNA sequence: TGTGCCAGCAGCTCCATCAGGGCCACTGAAGCTTTCTTT. Translating gives CASSSIRATEAFF.

The chain recombines TRBV18 with TRBJ2-1; D not certain. The V and J ends lost 4 bases and 4 bases respectively, with 5 bases between them. CDR1 is KGHSH and CDR2 is LQKENI in the germline V gene. CDR3 length: 12 amino acids. CDR3 sequence: CASSLLYNEQFF. CDR3 nucleotides: TGTGCCAGCTCACTCCTATACAATGAGCAGTTCTTC.

The J gene is TRBJ1-5, the V gene TRBV19; no clear D gene. Trimming shortened V by 5 bases and J by 0 bases, and 14 bases separated the two germline ends. In germline, CDR1 is LNHDA, CDR2 SQIVND (reference sequence). The CDR3 runs 16 residues. CDR3 nucleotides: TGTGCCAGTAGTCGAATGGGCGGTGGTAGCAATCAGCCCCAGCATTTT. It specifies CASSRMGGGSNQPQHF.